Below, one TCR beta chain is given with its context. No antigen is known for it. The sample has other DNA sequences that encode this CDR3 too. cDNA synthesis used the whole RNA isolate, giving expressed TCRB sequences. Libraries were prepared by immunoSEQ multiplex PCR; TCRdb keeps only in-frame clonotypes and omits some of them. The sample lists roughly 730,000 clones, about an eighth seen once, with 0.02% to 0.025% in the top ten. This sample stems from a study of beta chain features in type 1 diabetes. At the level of the study: Healthy donors, compared against patients, showed similar age, gender and cell yields.

Overall study findings and caveats: Fewer insertions but more deletions were seen at VDJ junctions in type 1 diabetes patients. Significant though moderate, a shortening of TCRB CDR3s appeared in all four CD4+ subsets of Type 1 diabetes patients.

Germline-derived CDR1 and CDR2 are SEHNR and FQNEAQ (reference sequence). V shed 1 base, J shed 1 base, and the junction held 3 bases outside the gene matches. CDR3 length equals 16 residues. This sequence originates from a man aged 18 to 29 with type 1 diabetes. This chain connects TRBV7-9 to TRBJ2-3; 9 bases align to TRBD2. The sample taken for sequencing was naive CD4+ T cells from blood. The CDR3 sequence: CASSLVWTSGTDTQYF. For the CDR3, the DNA is TGTGCCAGCAGCTTAGTTTGGACTAGCGGCACAGATACGCAGTATTTT.